Below, 32 T cell receptor beta chains from the same sample are listed, as sequenced in a study of quantifying T cell responses using KT2 cells (dated by TCRdb to about 2017). For the wider study: RNA was DNase-treated and reverse transcribed with TCR alpha and beta constant-region primers, mostly using SuperScript III.

Library method: UMI-ligation and nested PCR. Data came from an Illumina MiSeq. Using T4 RNA ligase 1, a single-stranded oligonucleotide bearing the Illumina SP2 sequence plus a UMI was ligated onto the 3' end of the cDNA. PCR1 was run for around 4 cycles (98 degrees C for 15 s, 69 degrees C for 30 s, 72 degrees C for 40 s), and an equimolar mix of RC1.1 and RC1.2, covering TRBC1 and TRBC2, was used as the beta primer. TCRdb reran the public reads through fastp at Q25 and MiXCR, keeping productive beta chains. Every CDR3 protein is listed once, alongside the most common genes and DNA of its rows. The sample records tens of thousands of distinct CDR3 sequences, under 14% of which are singletons. Clones ranked in the top ten supply roughly a tenth of the sample. Sequences were obtained from PBMCs spiked with cells of the T cell clone KT2. Every receptor here comes from a human donor.

This chain uses TRBV24-1 with TRBJ1-5; 10 bases line up with TRBD1. The junction had 1 base not matched to a gene; V was cut back by 5 bases and J by 4 bases. CDR1 is KGHDR, CDR2 SFDVKD, per germline. CDR3 length equals 14 residues. The CDR3 DNA is TGTGCCACCAGTGGGGGACAGGGGAATCAGCCCCAGCATTTT. Protein product: CATSGGQGNQPQHF.

The rearrangement joins TRBV3-1 to TRBJ2-7, with D hard to call. Trimming removed 4 bases at V and 5 bases at J, with 12 bases between. Per the germline V gene, CDR1 is LGHDT and CDR2 is YNNKEL (reference sequence). This CDR3 contains 13 residues. The CDR3 region has the DNA TGTGCCAGCAGCCTGGGGTATGGGGACGAGCAGTACTTC. Residues: CASSLGYGDEQYF.

This clonotype occurred many times. The V and J genes are TRBV5-1 and TRBJ2-1, with D perhaps TRBD2 (6 bases). In germline, CDR1 is SGHRS, CDR2 YFSETQ. This CDR3 contains 16 residues. V lost 0 bases, J lost 3 bases, and 13 bases lay in between. The DNA for the CDR3 is TGCGCCAGCAGCTTGGAACGGGACTCGGTCTACAATGAGCAGTTCTTC. Translating gives CASSLERDSVYNEQFF.

This clonotype has a handful of counts. The chain uses TRBV3-1 and TRBJ1-3; TRBD1 might be the D (5 bases). Germline V gene sequence: CDR1 LGHDT, CDR2 YNNKEL (reference sequence). CDR3 length: 15 amino acids. V dropped 4 bases and J dropped 2 bases, with 12 bases sitting between them. DNA for the CDR3: TGTGCCAGCAGCCCCGGGGCTGAAGCTGGAAACACCATATATTTT. It yields the protein CASSPGAEAGNTIYF.

This sequence joins TRBV12-3 or TRBV12-4 and TRBJ2-2; 9 bases line up with TRBD1. V lost 2 bases, J lost 3 bases, and 10 bases stayed unmatched. The CDR3 runs 18 residues. CDR3 amino acids: CASSLSLQGALHTGELFF. The CDR3 bases are TGTGCCAGCAGTTTATCCCTACAGGGGGCGCTTCACACCGGGGAGCTGTTTTTT.

Comment on this clonotype: It may be a read error: a sequence one base away is much more abundant. This sequence joins TRBV4-3 and TRBJ1-5; no clear D gene. Trimming left V 0 bases short and J 14 bases short, with 14 bases between. The CDR3 length is 13 residues. The germline gives CDR1 LGHNA, CDR2 YSLEER. CDR3 sequence (DNA): TGCGCCAGCAGCCAAGATCGGTCTCGTCCCAAGCATTTT. This sequence encodes CASSQDRSRPKHF.

This sequence joins TRBV12-3 or TRBV12-4 and TRBJ1-1, with 11 bases identical to TRBD1. The CDR3 contains 18 residues. Trimming removed 6 bases from V and 0 bases from J; junction bases left unmatched: 12. CDR3 loop: CASSSPRDRGLVNTEAFF. The CDR3, as DNA: TGTGCCAGCAGCTCCCCCAGGGACAGGGGGTTGGTGAACACTGAAGCTTTCTTT.

This clonotype was seen repeatedly, ten times or more. The chain joins TRBV18 to TRBJ2-2; 7 bases agree with TRBD1. CDR1 and CDR2 (germline): KGHSH, LQKENI. V was pared by 5 bases and J by 4 bases, with 10 bases of the junction left unmatched. The CDR3 is made up of 16 amino acids. This CDR3 is CASSGHRGRSTGELFF. In nucleotides, the CDR3 is TGTGCCAGCTCAGGACACAGGGGAAGGAGCACCGGGGAGCTGTTTTTT.

Only a few counts were recorded for this clonotype. V is TRBV12-5 and J is TRBJ2-3, with 11 bases aligning to TRBD2. The germline V gene encodes CDR1 LGHNT and CDR2 FRNRAP. V shed 0 bases, J shed 3 bases, and the junction held 8 bases outside the gene matches. CDR3 length equals 18 residues. The CDR3 bases are TGTGCTAGTGGTTTGGTACTTGGGCTAGCGGGGGGTACAGATACGCAGTATTTT. It encodes CASGLVLGLAGGTDTQYF.

This sequence joins TRBV6-5 and TRBJ2-3; perhaps TRBD1 as D (7 bases). Trimming took 3 bases from V and 0 from J, leaving 13 bases between them. This CDR3 contains 16 residues. Germline V gene sequence: CDR1 MNHEY, CDR2 SVGAGI. CDR3 in DNA: TGTGCCAGCAGTTATCAGGGGGGATCTAGCACAGATACGCAGTATTTT. This codes for CASSYQGGSSTDTQYF.

This clonotype showed up just a few times. The CDR3 DNA follows: TGTGCCAGCAGTGAAGAAGAGAGAGCCACCATATATTTT. It translates to CASSEEERATIYF. The chain combines TRBV2 with TRBJ1-3, with D unclear. The germline V gene encodes CDR1 SNHLY and CDR2 FYNNEI. The ends were cut back, 1 base at V and 9 bases at J, with 10 bases in the middle. This CDR3 comprises 13 residues.

This clonotype was observed many times. The chain couples TRBV30 to TRBJ2-1, with 9 bases that match TRBD2. Unmatched junction bases numbered 1, after V lost 3 bases and J lost 4 bases. Germline values: CDR1 GTSNPN, CDR2 SVGIG (reference sequence). CDR3 length equals 13 residues. The CDR3 sequence: CAWRTSGYNEQFF. CDR3 in DNA: TGTGCCTGGAGGACTAGCGGATACAATGAGCAGTTCTTC.

This clonotype was counted a few times. The CDR3 spells CATQAGAADTEAFF. The DNA of the CDR3 is TGTGCCACCCAGGCGGGGGCGGCGGACACTGAAGCTTTCTTT. The chain employs TRBV27 and TRBJ1-1; weak D call: TRBD1 (6 bases). V lost 10 bases, J lost 3 bases, and 18 bases lay in between. The CDR3 is 14 residues long. CDR1 MNHEY and CDR2 SMNVEV come from the germline V gene (reference sequence).

As to this clonotype: An end of the junction differs from the germline gene, which may be a read error. The chain couples TRBV3-1 to TRBJ1-5; D is ambiguous. The CDR3 has 16 amino acids. CDR1 LGHDT and CDR2 YNNKEL come from the germline V gene (reference sequence). The DNA of the CDR3 is TGTGACAGCAGCCAAGATAATGGCGGGTACAATCAGCCCCAGCATTTT. Encoded protein: CDSSQDNGGYNQPQHF.

This clonotype was observed a handful of times. The rearrangement joins TRBV20-1 to TRBJ2-3; the D gene is possibly TRBD2 (6 bases). Germline V lookup: CDR1 DFQATT, CDR2 SNEGSKA (reference sequence). The CDR3 runs to 14 residues. Trimming took off 3 bases at V and 3 bases at J, with 13 bases between the two ends. CDR3 loop: CSASLAGWTDTQYF. The CDR3 DNA is TGCAGTGCTAGTCTGGCGGGATGGACAGATACGCAGTATTTT.

Only a few counts were recorded for this clonotype. This chain connects TRBV24-1 to TRBJ2-1, with D possibly being TRBD1 or TRBD2 (6 bases each). CDR3 length equals 16 residues. Germline V gene data show CDR1 as KGHDR and CDR2 as SFDVKD. V was clipped by 6 bases and J by 2 bases, with 16 bases between them. Here the CDR3 DNA reads TGTGCCACCAGTCGCGGGACATCCGGTGCCTACAATGAGCAGTTCTTC. Amino acids: CATSRGTSGAYNEQFF.

This clonotype was observed at least ten times. The chain joins TRBV20-1 to TRBJ2-1; unclear D gene. The CDR3 runs 17 residues. V lost 6 bases and J 0 bases, leaving 21 bases between the germline ends. Per germline, CDR1 DFQATT and CDR2 SNEGSKA (reference sequence). The DNA of the CDR3 is TGCAGTGCCACACCGCCACAGACCATAAGCTCCTACAATGAGCAGTTCTTC. It is translated as CSATPPQTISSYNEQFF.

In its sample, this clonotype was seen a few times. The rearrangement joins TRBV3-1 to TRBJ1-1; D remains ambiguous. The V end was cut by 0 bases, the J end by 3 bases, with 14 bases between. Germline CDR1 reads LGHDT; CDR2 reads YNNKEL (reference sequence). The CDR3 contains 16 residues. CDR3 loop: CASSQDKPDADTEAFF. In DNA, the CDR3 is TGTGCCAGCAGCCAAGATAAGCCAGACGCGGACACTGAAGCTTTCTTT.

This clonotype was seen many times. The chain couples TRBV4-1 to TRBJ2-2; TRBD1 or TRBD2 may be the D gene (5 bases each). Trimming took off 0 bases at V and 7 bases at J, with 12 bases between the two ends. Germline assignment: CDR1 MGHRA and CDR2 YSYEKL. CDR3 length: 15 residues. DNA of the CDR3: TGCGCCAGCAGCCAAGATCGGGGCGAGTACGGGGAGCTGTTTTTT. This codes for CASSQDRGEYGELFF.

As regards this clonotype: With a much larger clone just one base away, this may be a read error. The rearrangement joins TRBV12-3 or TRBV12-4 to TRBJ2-7; TRBD1 agrees at 8 bases. This CDR3 contains 14 residues. The CDR3 region has the DNA TGTGCCAGCAGTCACCGGGACAGGTCGTACGAGCAGCACTTC. Its protein is CASSHRDRSYEQHF.

The rearrangement links TRBV20-1 to TRBJ1-5; no clear D gene. V was pared by 5 bases and J by 12 bases, with 17 bases between. The germline CDR1 and CDR2 sequences are DFQATT and SNEGSKA (reference sequence). This CDR3 contains 12 residues. CDR3 loop: CSAGPSIYLQHF. DNA for the CDR3: TGCAGTGCTGGGCCTTCGATTTATCTCCAGCATTTT.

This clonotype turned up a few times. This sequence joins TRBV7-3 and TRBJ2-1; 10 nucleotides agree with TRBD2. This CDR3 has 18 amino acids. Germline V gene data show CDR1 as SGHTA and CDR2 as FQGTGA. V was clipped by 2 bases and J by 3 bases; unmatched bases: 10. The DNA of the CDR3 is TGTGCCAGCAGCTTACGAGGAGCGGGGGGGACGAACTACAATGAGCAGTTCTTC. This codes for CASSLRGAGGTNYNEQFF.

This clonotype has just a few counts. The J gene is TRBJ1-3, the V gene TRBV20-1; 9 bases fit TRBD1. Germline V gives CDR1 DFQATT, CDR2 SNEGSKA (reference sequence). After removal of 5 bases from V and 4 bases from J, the junction contained 9 bases not matched to a gene. CDR3 size: 15 residues. Here the CDR3 DNA reads TGCAGTGCTTCCACCACCGGGACAGGGGGAAACACCATATATTTT. Encoded protein: CSASTTGTGGNTIYF.

There are many counts of this clonotype. This chain links TRBV7-9 with TRBJ1-1; TRBD1 is a possible D gene (5 bases). V was cut by 1 base and J by 3 bases, with 6 bases left in between. This CDR3 spans 13 amino acids. Germline loops: CDR1 SEHNR, CDR2 FQNEAQ (reference sequence). CDR3 sequence reads: CASSLGQYTEAFF. The CDR3 DNA sequence: TGTGCCAGCAGCTTAGGACAGTACACTGAAGCTTTCTTT.

This clonotype was seen many times. The chain combines TRBV4-2 with TRBJ2-3, with TRBD1 as a possible D gene (6 bases). The CDR3 is made up of 16 amino acids. CDR1 and CDR2 (germline): LGHNA, YNFKEQ. The V and J ends lost 1 base and 3 bases respectively, with 14 bases between them. DNA for the CDR3: TGTGCCAGCAGCCAAGTACAGGGCGAGGGGACAGATACGCAGTATTTT. Protein: CASSQVQGEGTDTQYF.

V and J are TRBV3-1 and TRBJ1-1, with no clear D. In germline, CDR1 is LGHDT, CDR2 YNNKEL (reference sequence). The V end lost 1 base, the J end lost 5 bases, and 11 bases lay between the germline ends. This CDR3 is 14 amino acids long. CDR3: CASSQGGSGTEAFF. Written as DNA, the CDR3 is TGTGCCAGCAGCCAAGGGGGAAGTGGGACTGAAGCTTTCTTT.

This clonotype was seen only a few times. The chain is built from TRBV7-2 and TRBJ2-2, with no clear D. The CDR3 spans 13 residues. V dropped 5 bases and J dropped 4 bases, with 8 bases sitting between them. Germline lookup yields CDR1 SGHTA and CDR2 FQGNSA. The CDR3 here is CASSLTSTGELFF. DNA for the CDR3: TGTGCCAGCAGCCTAACTTCCACCGGGGAGCTGTTTTTT. Using reference TRBV7-2 and TRBJ2-2 for the parts outside the CDR3, the full variable domain is GAGVSQSPSNKVTEKGKDVELRCDPISGHTALYWYRQSLGQGLEFLIYFQGNSAPDKSGLPSDRFSAERTGGSVSTLTIQRTQQEDSAVYLCASSLTSTGELFFGEGSRLTVL.

The rearrangement joins TRBV5-4 to TRBJ1-1; no clear D gene. This CDR3 has 16 residues. CDR1 and CDR2 (germline): SGHNT, YYREEE (reference sequence). Deletions cut 0 bases from V and 5 bases from J, with 17 bases between. The CDR3 DNA reads as TGTGCCAGCAGCTTGGGTCAGAGCCCGAGAGGAACTGAAGCTTTCTTT. Translated, it gives CASSLGQSPRGTEAFF.

This chain connects TRBV5-1 to TRBJ1-1; D unclear. Trimming stripped 0 bases from V and 5 bases from J, with 14 bases between. The germline V gene encodes CDR1 SGHRS and CDR2 YFSETQ. CDR3 length: 15 amino acids. The CDR3: CASSLARSLNTEAFF. Written as DNA, the CDR3 is TGCGCCAGCAGCTTGGCCAGGAGCCTTAATACTGAAGCTTTCTTT.

The chain carries TRBV3-1 and TRBJ2-3; weak D call: TRBD2 (5 bases). This CDR3 contains 17 residues. Deletions cut 0 bases from V and 3 bases from J, with 16 bases between. Germline assignment: CDR1 LGHDT and CDR2 YNNKEL (reference sequence). CDR3 sequence reads: CASSQDLEGGLTDTQYF. As DNA, the CDR3 is TGTGCCAGCAGCCAAGATCTCGAGGGTGGACTGACAGATACGCAGTATTTT.

This clonotype came up many times. The chain is built from TRBV2 and TRBJ1-2; D possibly corresponds to TRBD1 (5 bases). Germline V gives CDR1 SNHLY, CDR2 FYNNEI. Trimming took 0 bases from V and 12 from J, leaving 17 bases between them. This CDR3 has 14 amino acids. The DNA for the CDR3 is TGTGCCAGCAGTGAAGCCCCAGGGAGTTTAAGAAACACCTTC. Translating gives CASSEAPGSLRNTF.

This clonotype was detected only a few times. The V call is TRBV10-1, the J call TRBJ2-1; 8 bases agree with TRBD1. Unmatched junction bases numbered 4, after V lost 2 bases and J lost 7 bases. The V gene's germline CDR1 is WNHNN and CDR2 SYGVQD (reference sequence). The CDR3 extends over 14 amino acids. CDR3 in amino acids: CASSEDRGGNEQFF. CDR3 DNA: TGCGCCAGCAGTGAGGACAGGGGAGGAAATGAGCAGTTCTTC.